This T cell receptor (beta chain) is from a study of Ad26.COV2.S vaccination and SARS-CoV-2 variants (dated by TCRdb to about 2021). In terms of the full investigation: Donors in the vaccine arm were drawn from COV1001, a phase I-IIa trial of Ad26.COV2.S in healthy adults that was multicentre, randomized, double-blind and placebo-controlled. Dosing of Ad26.COV2.S was intramuscular, at either 5x10^10 or 1x10^11 viral particles, delivered as one shot or as two shots spaced 56 days apart. The specificity and breadth of SARS-CoV-2-reactive T cell receptors after Ad26.COV2.S vaccination were assessed by TCRbeta repertoire sequencing. The TCR-sequenced set comprised around 30 samples: approximately 20 Ad26.COV2.S vaccine recipients, 5 placebo recipients and 8 SARS-CoV-2 convalescent individuals. Trial participants were randomized into five groups of five, in which low-dose or high-dose Ad26.COV2.S was given once or twice, or placebo was given on both occasions. Throughout the experiments and outcome assessment, investigators stayed blinded to trial group allocation. The research as a whole found: The study lacked the statistical power to compare responses across vaccine doses or regimens. Higher spike-specific TCR breadth was observed in Ad26.COV2.S recipients than in placebo recipients (P = 0.0014). The authors noted that total T cell responses may have been underestimated by the TCR breadth and depth analyses. After vaccination, spike-specific CD8+ and CD4+ T cell responses were reported to show substantial breadth. Non-spike TCR breadth was comparable between vaccine and placebo recipients, consistent with the vaccine containing only spike.

The treatment or condition label here, explained by the study, means: around 19 received Ad26.COV2.S at low or high dose, single or two shots; roughly five received placebo; per-sample allocation not given. For vaccine and placebo recipients, repertoires were sequenced using samples collected on day 63 after the first injection. Cohort 1b enrolled fewer than 30 adults aged 18-55 years at a single site in Boston, USA, between 29 July and 7 August 2020. Ad26.COV2.S was a replication-incompetent adenovirus type 26 vector that expressed a prefusion-stabilized SARS-CoV-2 spike protein derived from the original Wuhan strain. From its cysteine to its phenylalanine, the CDR3 spans 15 amino acids. Just CDR3 DNA is preserved here, 45 bases in frame from base 1. The germline V gene specifies SGHTA as CDR1 and FQGNSA as CDR2. Trimming takes 5 bases from V and 2 bases from J, and the germline ends sit 12 bases apart.

The immunoSEQ Assay was the method used to sequence TCRbeta CDR3 regions. After extraction, genomic DNA underwent amplification by bias-controlled multiplex PCR, followed by high-throughput sequencing. The authors' pipeline ran thus. To quantify the absolute abundance of each unique TCRbeta CDR3 region, sequences were collapsed and filtered. T cell fraction was estimated by normalizing TCRbeta template counts to usable DNA, with usable DNA measured through amplification of reference genes found in all nucleated cells. Repertoire TCRs were annotated as SARS-CoV-2-specific by exact matching of V gene, CDR3 amino acid sequence and J gene to a known reactive TCR set. MIRA supplied the reference SARS-CoV-2 TCR set, which was filtered for enrichment in COVID-19-positive ImmuneCODE repertoires so that public or cross-reactive TCRs were removed. Drawing on the MIRA antigens, annotated TCRs were analysed further at the level of specific ORF or position within ORF. Breadth was defined as annotated unique rearrangements over total unique productive rearrangements; depth was the summed frequency of those rearrangements. Group comparisons of TCR breadth used two-sided Wilcoxon rank-sum tests. Held by TCRdb, this immuneACCESS table contains in-frame sequences only and omits some clones. Under half of the omission traces to an unresolved V gene where checked; the cause of the rest is unknown. For V, J and clone size, that table is used; D and trimming come from the DNA. A total of around 300,000 clones appear in this sample, about 88% of them only once. Approximately 12% of the sample rests with the top ten.

Worth noting for this clone: Its antigen remains undetermined. Per-base qualities were not stored, and no clone one base away is much larger.

In this chain, TRBV7-2 is recombined with TRBJ2-2, with the D gene call left open. The clonotype originates from a person between 18 and 65 years old who received the Ad26.COV2.S COVID-19 vaccine or a placebo. Sequencing used peripheral blood, obtained in a trial of Ad26.COV2.S vaccine versus placebo. The bases read TGTGCCAGCAGCACCCTCAAACTTAACACCGGGGAGCTGTTTTTT. It is translated as CASSTLKLNTGELFF.